The T cell receptor beta chain under discussion was sequenced for a study of OX40 agonist ivuxolimab in advanced cancers. Only in-frame clones appear in the TCRdb table, and some are missing; sequencing was by immunoSEQ multiplex PCR. The sample has over 15,000 clones; roughly 80% are singletons. Autoimmune disease history or systemic immunosuppression was exclusionary. Germline CDR1 is LNHDA and CDR2 is SQIVND (reference sequence). CDR3 length: 18 residues. Sequenced here: CD4+ or CD8+ T cells sorted from blood, sampled in a trial of the OX40 agonist ivuxolimab. This sequence was found in an adult with an advanced solid tumor such as melanoma, head and neck, liver or kidney cancer. J is TRBJ2-5 and V is TRBV19; 9 positions match TRBD2. The J call may be wrong; the DNA end is better matched by TRBJ2-7. The CDR3 nucleotides are TGTGCCAGTAGTTCTCGAGTCGGGGTAGCGGGAGAGTCCTACGAGCAGTACTTC. It translates to CASSSRVGVAGESYEQYF.